Following are 24 T cell receptor beta chains from one sample sequenced in a study of T cells in Graves' hyperthyroidism and ophthalmopathy. From RNA transcripts, TCR beta CDR3 regions were amplified. HTBI primers were used for first-round RT-PCR of the TCR CDR3. TCRdb reprocessed the multiplex PCR reads via MiXCR and lists one record per CDR3 protein. The data contain hundreds of thousands of distinct CDR3 sequences, 15% to 20% of them singletons. Sequencing was carried out using blood. These TCRs come from a woman aged 25 to 39 with Graves' hyperthyroidism.

The chain couples TRBV15 to TRBJ1-6; D is unresolved. CDR3 length equals 16 residues. Trimming left V 0 bases short and J 7 bases short, with 13 bases between. The germline V gene encodes CDR1 LNHNV and CDR2 YYDKDF (reference sequence). CDR3 in DNA: TGTGCCACCAGCAGAGATCGTTACAGCTCCAATTCACCCCTCCACTTT. It translates to CATSRDRYSSNSPLHF.

Many counts were recorded for this clonotype. The chain carries TRBV28 and TRBJ1-1; D remains unclear. The V gene's germline CDR1 is MDHEN and CDR2 SYDVKM. CDR3 length: 13 residues. V lost 1 base to trimming and J lost 5 bases, with 8 bases between them. The CDR3 reads CASSLSVRTEAFF. The CDR3 nucleotides read TGTGCCAGCAGTTTATCGGTCAGGACTGAAGCTTTCTTT.

In this sample, this clonotype turned up many times. The chain links TRBV11-2 to TRBJ1-3; D ambiguous. Trimming removed 1 base at V and 8 bases at J, with 12 bases between. CDR1 is SGHAT and CDR2 is FQNNGV in the germline V gene. The CDR3 extends over 14 amino acids. In DNA, the CDR3 is TGTGCCAGCAGCTTAGTCGGCGGCGGGGACACCATATATTTT. It encodes CASSLVGGGDTIYF.

This clonotype came up once. The J gene is TRBJ2-5, the V gene TRBV12-3 or TRBV12-4; TRBD2 is a possible D gene (6 bases). V gave up 1 base and J gave up 5 bases, with 14 bases separating them. The CDR3 runs 15 residues. CDR3 nucleotide sequence: TGTGCCAGCAGTTTAGGGGCGGGACTTGGCGAGACCCAGTACTTC. It translates to CASSLGAGLGETQYF.

The rearrangement uses TRBV27 and TRBJ1-4; 8 bases fit TRBD1. CDR1 MNHEY and CDR2 SMNVEV come from the germline V gene (reference sequence). V shed 7 bases and J 4 bases; nucleotides not matched to a gene: 11. The CDR3 spans 16 residues. The CDR3 here is CASKGQGASFNEKLFF. The DNA for the CDR3 is TGTGCCAGCAAAGGGCAGGGGGCGAGCTTTAATGAAAAACTGTTTTTT.

This clonotype was seen a handful of times. V is TRBV15 and J is TRBJ1-1; no firm D call. The CDR3 loop spans 13 amino acids. The V gene's germline CDR1 is LNHNV and CDR2 YYDKDF (reference sequence). The ends were cut back, 8 bases at V and 2 bases at J, with 12 bases in the middle. The CDR3 bases are TGTGCCACCCGACGGGCAACCAACACTGAAGCTTTCTTT. The encoded protein is CATRRATNTEAFF.

This clonotype came up many times. The chain employs TRBV10-2 and TRBJ2-7; a possible D gene is TRBD2 (6 bases). Germline-derived CDR1 and CDR2 are WSHSY and SAAADI. This CDR3 contains 15 residues. V gave up 3 bases and J gave up 2 bases, with 14 bases separating them. CDR3 coding DNA: TGCGCCAGCAGTGACCTAGCGAAGGGTACCTACGAGCAGTACTTC. Residues: CASSDLAKGTYEQYF.

Turning to this clonotype: A much larger clone is a single base away; this may be a read error. DNA of the CDR3: TGTGCCAGCAGTTACCGGGGAGGACAGGGGGCTTCAGAGACCCAGTTCTTC. This translates into CASSYRGGQGASETQFF. The chain carries TRBV6-9 and TRBJ2-1, with 11 bases that match TRBD1. The V gene end was trimmed by 3 bases and the J gene end by 13 bases; junction bases not matched to a gene: 17. The CDR3 is made up of 17 amino acids. Germline loops: CDR1 MNHGY, CDR2 SVAAGI.

This clonotype was recorded at least ten times. This sequence joins TRBV28 and TRBJ1-1; TRBD1 agrees at 11 bases. Germline CDR1 is MDHEN and CDR2 is SYDVKM. The CDR3 extends over 14 amino acids. The trim removed 8 bases at V and 5 bases at J, leaving 7 bases unmatched. CDR3 nucleotide sequence: TGTGCCAGCTCATCGGACAGGGGGCAGACTGAAGCTTTCTTT. Encoded protein: CASSSDRGQTEAFF.

The V call is TRBV4-2, the J call TRBJ2-7, with TRBD1 as a possible D gene (6 bases). This CDR3 comprises 13 residues. The V end was cut by 4 bases, the J end by 4 bases, with 11 bases between. CDR1 is LGHNA and CDR2 is YNFKEQ in the germline V gene. CDR3 sequence: CASSRTDPYEQYF. DNA for the CDR3: TGTGCCAGCAGCCGGACAGACCCATACGAGCAGTACTTC.

This clonotype was observed a few times. The CDR3 loop is CASSLSAGSQETQYF. The CDR3 DNA follows: TGTGCCAGCAGCTTATCCGCGGGCTCTCAAGAGACCCAGTACTTC. The chain employs TRBV7-6 and TRBJ2-5; possible D gene TRBD2, 5 bases. CDR3 size: 15 residues. Germline CDR1 is SGHVS and CDR2 is FNYEAQ. Trimming pared 2 bases from V and 2 bases from J, leaving 12 bases between.

This clonotype was seen a few times. The rearrangement links TRBV27 to TRBJ2-7, with D uncertain. Germline V gives CDR1 MNHEY, CDR2 SMNVEV (reference sequence). The CDR3 covers 13 residues. V lost 7 bases to trimming and J lost 0 bases, with 10 bases between them. The CDR3 DNA reads TGTGCCAGCAAACGGCATAGCTCCTACGAGCAGTACTTC. Residues: CASKRHSSYEQYF.

V and J are TRBV2 and TRBJ1-5; D not certain. This CDR3 has 16 amino acids. Germline-derived CDR1 and CDR2 are SNHLY and FYNNEI. The germline V and J ends were trimmed by 3 bases and 1 base, with 13 bases remaining between them. CDR3 amino acids: CASSDFGRGSNQPQHF. As DNA, the CDR3 is TGTGCCAGCAGTGACTTCGGCCGGGGAAGCAATCAGCCCCAGCATTTT.

Notes on this clonotype: It may be a read error: a sequence one base away is much more abundant. The chain carries TRBV28 and TRBJ2-7; 10 nucleotides agree with TRBD2. V lost 6 bases and J lost 7; bases outside the gene matches: 6. Per germline, CDR1 MDHEN and CDR2 SYDVKM. CDR3 length: 13 amino acids. CDR3 sequence: CASRAGGMDEQYF. The CDR3 nucleotides are TGTGCCAGCAGAGCGGGAGGGATGGATGAGCAGTACTTC. The full variable domain, completed using reference TRBV28 and TRBJ2-7, is DVKVTQSSRYLVKRTGEKVFLECVQDMDHENMFWYRQDPGLGLRLIYFSYDVKMKEKGDIPEGYSVSREKKERFSLILESASTNQTSMYLCASRAGGMDEQYFGPGTRLTVT.

The chain joins TRBV7-9 to TRBJ1-6; no firm D call. Germline CDR1 reads SEHNR; CDR2 reads FQNEAQ (reference sequence). This CDR3 is built from 15 residues. The V end lost 0 bases, the J end lost 7 bases, and 10 bases lay between the germline ends. For the CDR3, the DNA is TGTGCCAGCAGCTTAGCGTCCGGGGTCAATTCACCCCTCCACTTT. Residues: CASSLASGVNSPLHF.

This clonotype was found many times. The chain uses TRBV6-2 or TRBV6-3 and TRBJ2-1; D is possibly TRBD2 (5 bases). The CDR3 spans 13 residues. Germline V CDR1 and CDR2: MNHEY, SVGEGT. Between the trimmed V and J ends, which lost 2 bases and 9 bases, there was a span of 11 bases. CDR3 in amino acids: CASSYRRTVEQFF. The DNA of the CDR3 is TGTGCCAGCAGTTACCGCCGGACTGTTGAGCAGTTCTTC.

There are many counts of this clonotype. The chain links TRBV11-3 to TRBJ2-1, with 8 bases lining up with TRBD2. V lost 8 bases, J lost 3 bases, and 6 bases stayed unmatched. CDR1 and CDR2 from the germline V gene are SGHNT and YENEEA. This CDR3 is 14 amino acids long. The CDR3 sequence: CASSAGVGYNEQFF. CDR3 bases: TGTGCCAGCTCAGCGGGGGTTGGCTACAATGAGCAGTTCTTC.

This chain joins TRBV20-1 and TRBJ1-1, with 10 bases aligning to TRBD1. The CDR3 has 16 residues. Germline V gene sequence: CDR1 DFQATT, CDR2 SNEGSKA (reference sequence). With 0 bases clipped from V and 1 base from J, the junction kept 5 bases outside the gene matches. CDR3 residues: CSARDPGQGTNTEAFF. CDR3 sequence (DNA): TGCAGTGCTAGAGACCCGGGACAGGGGACGAACACTGAAGCTTTCTTT.

This clonotype was found many times. The chain carries TRBV7-9 and TRBJ2-5; 14 nucleotides line up with TRBD2. The ends lost 3 bases at V and 5 bases at J; junction bases unmatched: 5. The length of the CDR3 is 16 residues. From germline, CDR1 is SEHNR and CDR2 FQNEAQ (reference sequence). CDR3 sequence reads: CASSFGLAGGLETQYF. Written as DNA, the CDR3 is TGTGCCAGCAGCTTTGGACTAGCGGGAGGTCTGGAGACCCAGTACTTC.

This clonotype was seen a few times. The chain couples TRBV7-2 to TRBJ1-5; a weak D match, TRBD1 (5 bases). This CDR3 is 19 amino acids long. Germline assignment: CDR1 SGHTA and CDR2 FQGNSA. Trimming left V 5 bases short and J 2 bases short, with 25 bases between. The CDR3 DNA is TGTGCCAGCAGCCCCAAAAATGGGGGTAGGGCTGGTGGCAATCAGCCCCAGCATTTT. Translation: CASSPKNGGRAGGNQPQHF.

In this sample, this clonotype turned up a few times. The genes are TRBV2 and TRBJ2-7; 7 nucleotides align to TRBD2. The CDR3 is 15 amino acids. Germline CDR1 and CDR2: SNHLY and FYNNEI. The V and J ends lost 6 bases and 2 bases, in that order; junction bases with no gene match: 10. DNA for the CDR3: TGTGCCAGCAGGGGGGGGGGGGACTCCCCCTACGAGCAGTACTTC. Amino acid sequence: CASRGGGDSPYEQYF. The full variable domain, its missing parts supplied by reference TRBV2 and TRBJ2-7, is EPEVTQTPSHQVTQMGQEVILRCVPISNHLYFYWYRQILGQKVEFLVSFYNNEISEKSEIFDDQFSVERPDGSNFTLKIRSTKLEDSAMYFCASRGGGDSPYEQYFGPGTRLTVT.

This chain links TRBV5-5 with TRBJ2-6; TRBD2 might be the D (6 bases). The CDR3 spans 18 residues. The germline V and J ends were trimmed by 0 bases and 0 bases, with 13 bases remaining between them. Germline lookup yields CDR1 SGHKS and CDR2 YYEKEE (reference sequence). CDR3 bases: TGTGCCAGCAGCTTGGGGCGGGACGGAAGCTCTGGGGCCAACGTCCTGACTTTC. This encodes CASSLGRDGSSGANVLTF. The full variable domain, completed using reference TRBV5-5 and TRBJ2-6, is DAGVTQSPTHLIKTRGQQVTLRCSPISGHKSVSWYQQVLGQGPQFIFQYYEKEERGRGNFPDRFSARQFPNYSSELNVNALLLGDSALYLCASSLGRDGSSGANVLTFGAGSRLTVL.

This clonotype was counted only a few times. The chain couples TRBV6-5 to TRBJ2-7; D gene ambiguous. V lost 2 bases to trimming and J lost 5 bases, with 10 bases between them. This CDR3 region has 13 residues. CDR1 is MNHEY and CDR2 is SVGAGI in the germline V gene. The CDR3 spells CASSYASSDEQYF. The CDR3 nucleotides read TGTGCCAGCAGTTACGCCTCGAGCGACGAGCAGTACTTC.

This clonotype was seen repeatedly, ten times or more. V gene TRBV12-3 or TRBV12-4 combines with J gene TRBJ1-3; tentative D call: TRBD1 (5 bases). V lost 5 bases and J 2 bases, leaving 25 bases between the germline ends. The CDR3 runs to 19 residues. The CDR3 region is CASSPLFFRRDRAGNTIYF. DNA for the CDR3: TGTGCCAGCAGTCCCCTGTTTTTTCGGAGGGACCGTGCTGGAAACACCATATATTTT.